Below are 12 T cell receptor beta chains sequenced from a single sample in a study of T cell responses to AZD1222 COVID-19 vaccine. This table comes from immunoSEQ multiplex PCR, and its TCRdb copy is limited to in-frame clones, with some not included. Among 69,000 or so clones listed, roughly nine tenths were seen once. The specimen was peripheral blood, collected 28 days after the second AZD1222 dose. The receptors were sampled from an adult who received the AZD1222 COVID-19 vaccine.

This chain's CDR3 is CASTRQGGSNEKLFF. In nucleotides, the CDR3 is TGTGCCAGTACCCGACAGGGAGGGTCTAATGAAAAACTGTTTTTT. This chain connects TRBV19 to TRBJ1-4; 7 bases line up with TRBD1. CDR3 length: 15 amino acids. J was trimmed by 3 bases and V by 7 bases; bases with no gene match: 8. Germline CDR1 LNHDA, CDR2 SQIVND (reference sequence).

The V gene is TRBV2, the J gene TRBJ2-3, with D hard to call. The germline CDR1 and CDR2 sequences are SNHLY and FYNNEI. The V end was cut by 2 bases, the J end by 3 bases, with 3 bases between. The length of the CDR3 is 12 residues. CDR3 nucleotide sequence: TGTGCCAGCAGTGAAAGAACAGATACGCAGTATTTT. It codes for CASSERTDTQYF.

The chain uses TRBV5-8 and TRBJ2-3; no clear D gene. V was trimmed by 2 bases and J by 0 bases, leaving 7 bases between them. Germline loops: CDR1 SGHTS, CDR2 YDEGEE. The CDR3 contains 14 residues. CDR3 residues: CASSFDLSTDTQYF. CDR3 bases: TGTGCCAGCAGCTTTGACCTAAGCACAGATACGCAGTATTTT.

The chain is built from TRBV7-2 and TRBJ2-2; a possible D gene is TRBD1 (7 bases). CDR3 length: 15 residues. Germline values: CDR1 SGHTA, CDR2 FQGNSA. V gave up 5 bases and J gave up 4 bases, with 14 bases separating them. The CDR3: CASSQSQGGTGELFF. CDR3 bases: TGTGCCAGCAGCCAGTCCCAGGGGGGCACCGGGGAGCTGTTTTTT.

The count of this clone is one. The sample contains more than one DNA sequence encoding this CDR3. This chain uses TRBV19 with TRBJ1-6; 7 bases align to TRBD1. This CDR3 is built from 14 residues. V was pared by 4 bases and J by 7 bases, with 4 bases of the junction left unmatched. CDR1 LNHDA and CDR2 SQIVND come from the germline V gene (reference sequence). This CDR3 is CASSTTGRNSPLHF. The CDR3 DNA reads TGTGCCAGTAGTACGACAGGGAGGAATTCACCCCTCCACTTT.

This clone was seen only once. CDR3 amino acids: CASSRGLVEGTEAFF. The CDR3 DNA sequence: TGTGCCAGCAGCCGGGGGCTTGTGGAGGGCACTGAAGCTTTCTTT. The chain employs TRBV5-8 and TRBJ1-1; D may be TRBD1 (6 bases). The ends were cut back, 4 bases at V and 4 bases at J, with 17 bases in the middle. In germline, CDR1 is SGHTS, CDR2 YDEGEE. The CDR3 runs to 15 residues.

The J gene is TRBJ2-1, the V gene TRBV27; possibly TRBD2 for D (5 bases). The CDR3 contains 14 residues. Deletions cut 5 bases from V and 6 bases from J, with 14 bases between. Germline CDR1 and CDR2: MNHEY and SMNVEV (reference sequence). CDR3 sequence: CASSPRGLSNEQFF. The CDR3 DNA follows: TGTGCCAGCAGTCCCCGAGGGCTATCCAATGAGCAGTTCTTC.

V and J are TRBV11-2 and TRBJ2-5; D unclear. The CDR3 has 11 residues. From germline, CDR1 is SGHAT and CDR2 FQNNGV. Trimming shortened V by 3 bases and J by 6 bases, and 5 bases separated the two germline ends. CDR3 loop: CASSFLQTQYF. The CDR3 DNA follows: TGTGCCAGCAGCTTTCTCCAGACCCAGTACTTC.

The chain carries TRBV18 and TRBJ2-2, with TRBD1 matching over 8 bases. After removal of 5 bases from V and 5 bases from J, the junction contained 10 bases not matched to a gene. CDR3 length equals 16 residues. From germline, CDR1 is KGHSH and CDR2 LQKENI. The CDR3 loop is CASSTTGQGGTGELFF. CDR3 nucleotide sequence: TGTGCCAGCTCAACAACAGGACAGGGTGGAACCGGGGAGCTGTTTTTT.

J is TRBJ1-1 and V is TRBV5-1; 7 positions match TRBD1. Germline assignment: CDR1 SGHRS and CDR2 YFSETQ. This CDR3 has 14 amino acids. V gave up 3 bases and J gave up 1 base; unmatched junction bases: 3. The CDR3 region is CASSSGQPNTEAFF. As DNA, the CDR3 is TGCGCCAGCAGCTCGGGACAGCCGAACACTGAAGCTTTCTTT.

The V gene is TRBV28, the J gene TRBJ2-3; D may be TRBD1 or TRBD2 (5 bases each). The CDR3 length is 16 residues. V was shortened by 6 bases and J by 2 bases, with 18 bases between the two germline ends. Germline CDR1 reads MDHEN; CDR2 reads SYDVKM. The DNA of the CDR3 is TGTGCCAGCAGCCCTATGGGGGAATCCAACACAGATACGCAGTATTTT. Its protein product is CASSPMGESNTDTQYF.

The rearrangement links TRBV12-3 or TRBV12-4 to TRBJ2-1; D is undetermined. The CDR3 covers 13 residues. V shed 3 bases and J shed 5 bases, with 8 bases lying between them. The CDR3 here is CASSFRSDNEQFF. CDR3 DNA sequence: TGTGCCAGCAGTTTTCGCTCTGACAATGAGCAGTTCTTC.